This T cell receptor (beta chain) was obtained from a study of blood T cell repertoires in COVID-19. Profiling relied on immunoSEQ multiplex PCR, and the TCRdb table lists in-frame clones only, not all of them. The top ten clones hold around 4.6% of a sample with under 350,000 clones, about nine tenths of them seen once. V was trimmed by 1 base and J by 2 bases, leaving 9 bases between them. The CDR3 loop spans 15 amino acids. Looked up from germline, CDR1 is SGHAT and CDR2 is FQNNGV. The sequenced material came from PBMCs or T cells enriched from blood (not recorded which). The chain carries TRBV11-2 and TRBJ1-5, with D tentatively TRBD1 (6 bases). This clonotype originated in a man aged 30-40 years who had recovered from COVID-19. The CDR3 DNA reads TGTGCCAGCAGCTTAGGGCCAGGGGGCAATCAGCCCCAGCATTTT. Protein: CASSLGPGGNQPQHF.